This T cell receptor (beta chain) was observed in a study of T cells in Graves' hyperthyroidism and ophthalmopathy. The study, taken as a whole, reports: Ophthalmopathy prediction by the model preceded onset by a median approximately 5.9 months. Blood also showed most of the thyroid clonotypes that were expanded above 0.001.

This clonotype occurred many times. Its antigen is unknown. Amplified regions were TCR beta CDR3 sequences from RNA transcripts. The TCR CDR3 first-round RT-PCR relied on the HTBI primer set. One entry per CDR3 protein results from TCRdb running MiXCR on the multiplex PCR reads. The sample lists some 560,000 distinct CDR3 sequences, less than 15% occurring once. The origin of this receptor is a woman aged 40 to 50 with Graves' hyperthyroidism. Sequencing input: blood.

The CDR3 region has the DNA TGTGCCAGCAGCTTAGGGCAACGCACTGAAGCTTTCTTT. It specifies CASSLGQRTEAFF. The chain is built from TRBV11-2 and TRBJ1-1; D is unclear. V was shortened by 1 base and J by 4 bases, with 7 bases between the two germline ends. This CDR3 is built from 13 residues. Germline V gene sequence: CDR1 SGHAT, CDR2 FQNNGV.